This T cell receptor beta chain was retrieved from a study of T cell changes during pregnancy in multiple sclerosis (dated by TCRdb to the late 2010s). For the study in its entirety: Changes in the T cell repertoire over the course of pregnancy were examined in this study in women with multiple sclerosis.

Notes on this clone: Its antigen is currently not known. No much larger clone exists at a distance of one base, and base qualities are not known.

The method behind the library was the immunoSEQ multiplex PCR assay. In TCRdb, the immuneACCESS table is reduced to in-frame sequences with V and J assigned. These tables do not hold every clone; where another copy was compared, an unresolved V gene accounts for under half, and the others remain unexplained. The sample contains about 44,000 clones, around 96% of them found a single time. The ten largest account for 0.89% of the sample. From the cysteine up to the phenylalanine, the CDR3 has a length of 17 residues. Just CDR3 DNA is preserved here, 51 bases in frame from base 1. Cut back by 2 bases and 3 bases, the V and J ends lie 16 bases apart. Via the germline V gene, CDR1 is MDHEN and CDR2 SYDVKM.

This TCR was sampled from a female donor with multiple sclerosis, enrolled in a pregnancy study. Rearrangement joined TRBV28 to TRBJ2-2, and possibly TRBD2, on 6 matching bases. Sample: peripheral blood, taken in the second trimester of pregnancy. In nucleotides, the sequence is TGTGCCAGCAGTTTAACTGGGGCGGGGCATCACACCGGGGAGCTGTTTTTT. Its product reads: CASSLTGAGHHTGELFF.